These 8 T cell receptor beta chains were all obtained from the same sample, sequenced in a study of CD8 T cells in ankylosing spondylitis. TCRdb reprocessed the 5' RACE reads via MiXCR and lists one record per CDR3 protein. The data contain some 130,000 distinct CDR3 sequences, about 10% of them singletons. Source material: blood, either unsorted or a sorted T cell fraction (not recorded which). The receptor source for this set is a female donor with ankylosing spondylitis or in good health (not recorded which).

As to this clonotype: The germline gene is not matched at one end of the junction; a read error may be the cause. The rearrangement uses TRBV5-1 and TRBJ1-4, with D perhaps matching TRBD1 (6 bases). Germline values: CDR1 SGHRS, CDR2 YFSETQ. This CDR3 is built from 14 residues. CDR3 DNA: TGCGCCAGTAGCTTGGGGGGGCCGGGTGAAAAACAGTTTTTT. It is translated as CASSLGGPGEKQFF.

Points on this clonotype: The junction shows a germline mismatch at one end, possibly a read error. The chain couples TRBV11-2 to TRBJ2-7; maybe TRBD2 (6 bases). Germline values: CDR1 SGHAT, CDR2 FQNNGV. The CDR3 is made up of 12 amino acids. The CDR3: CVSSLWGDEQYF. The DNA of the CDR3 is TGTGTCAGCAGCTTATGGGGGGACGAGCAGTACTTC. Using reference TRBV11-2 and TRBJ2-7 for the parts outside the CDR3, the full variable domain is EAGVAQSPRYKIIEKRQSVAFWCNPISGHATLYWYQQILGQGPKLLIQFQNNGVVDDSQLPKDRFSAERLKGVDSTLKIQPAKLEDSAVYLCVSSLWGDEQYFGPGTRLTVT.

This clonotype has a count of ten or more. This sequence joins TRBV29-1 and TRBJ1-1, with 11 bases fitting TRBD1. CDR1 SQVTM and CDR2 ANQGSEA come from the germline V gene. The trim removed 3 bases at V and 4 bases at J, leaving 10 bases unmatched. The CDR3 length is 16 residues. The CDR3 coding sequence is TGCAGCGTTGAGAAGGTGGACAGGGGGCATGTCACTGAAGCTTTCTTT. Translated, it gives CSVEKVDRGHVTEAFF.

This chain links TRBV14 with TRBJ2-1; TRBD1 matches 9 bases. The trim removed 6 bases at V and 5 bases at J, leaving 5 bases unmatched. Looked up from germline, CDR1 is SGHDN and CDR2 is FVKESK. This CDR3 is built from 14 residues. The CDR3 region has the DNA TGTGCCAGCAGGGGACAGGGTCGCAACAATGAGCAGTTCTTC. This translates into CASRGQGRNNEQFF.

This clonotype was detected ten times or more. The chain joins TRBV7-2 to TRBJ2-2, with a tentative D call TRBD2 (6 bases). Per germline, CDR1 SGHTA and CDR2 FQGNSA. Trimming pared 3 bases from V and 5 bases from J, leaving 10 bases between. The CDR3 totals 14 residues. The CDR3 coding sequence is TGTGCCAGCAGCTTTCGTGGGGGGACCGGGGAGCTGTTTTTT. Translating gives CASSFRGGTGELFF. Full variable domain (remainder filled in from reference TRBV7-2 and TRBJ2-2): GAGVSQSPSNKVTEKGKDVELRCDPISGHTALYWYRQSLGQGLEFLIYFQGNSAPDKSGLPSDRFSAERTGGSVSTLTIQRTQQEDSAVYLCASSFRGGTGELFFGEGSRLTVL.

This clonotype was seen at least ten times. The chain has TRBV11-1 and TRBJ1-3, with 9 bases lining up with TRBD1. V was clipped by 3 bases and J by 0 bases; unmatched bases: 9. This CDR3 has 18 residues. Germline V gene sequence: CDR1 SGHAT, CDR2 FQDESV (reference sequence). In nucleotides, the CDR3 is TGTGCCAGCAGCTTTAGGACAGGGGCTGGGTTCTCTGGAAACACCATATATTTT. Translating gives CASSFRTGAGFSGNTIYF.

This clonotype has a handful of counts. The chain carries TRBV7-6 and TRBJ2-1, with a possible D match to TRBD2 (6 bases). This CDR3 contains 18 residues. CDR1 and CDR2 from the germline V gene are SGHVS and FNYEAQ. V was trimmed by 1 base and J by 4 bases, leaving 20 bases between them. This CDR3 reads CASSLEDLAPKGYNEQFF. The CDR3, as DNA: TGTGCCAGCAGCTTAGAAGACCTAGCGCCCAAGGGATACAATGAGCAGTTCTTC.

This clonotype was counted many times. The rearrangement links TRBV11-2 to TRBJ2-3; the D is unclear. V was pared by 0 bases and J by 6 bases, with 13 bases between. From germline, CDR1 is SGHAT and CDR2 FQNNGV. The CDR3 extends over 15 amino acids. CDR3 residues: CASSLEVQAQDTQYF. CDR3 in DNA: TGTGCCAGCAGCTTAGAGGTCCAGGCCCAGGATACGCAGTATTTT.